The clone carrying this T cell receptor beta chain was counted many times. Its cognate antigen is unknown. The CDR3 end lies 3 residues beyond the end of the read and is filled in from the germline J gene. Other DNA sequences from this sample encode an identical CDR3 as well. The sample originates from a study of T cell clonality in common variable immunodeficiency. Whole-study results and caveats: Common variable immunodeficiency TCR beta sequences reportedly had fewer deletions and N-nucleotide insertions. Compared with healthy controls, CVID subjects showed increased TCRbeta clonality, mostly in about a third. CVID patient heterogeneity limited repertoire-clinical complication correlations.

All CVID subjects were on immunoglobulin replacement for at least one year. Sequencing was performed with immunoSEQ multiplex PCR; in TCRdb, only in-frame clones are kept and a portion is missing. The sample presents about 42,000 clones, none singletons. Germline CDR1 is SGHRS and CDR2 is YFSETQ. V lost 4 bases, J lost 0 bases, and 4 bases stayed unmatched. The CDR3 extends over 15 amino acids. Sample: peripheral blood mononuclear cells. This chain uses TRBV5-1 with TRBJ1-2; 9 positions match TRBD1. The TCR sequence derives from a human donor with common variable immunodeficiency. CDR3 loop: CASSPGQGANYGYTF. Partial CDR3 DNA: TGCGCCAGCAGCCCGGGACAGGGAGCTAACTATGGC.